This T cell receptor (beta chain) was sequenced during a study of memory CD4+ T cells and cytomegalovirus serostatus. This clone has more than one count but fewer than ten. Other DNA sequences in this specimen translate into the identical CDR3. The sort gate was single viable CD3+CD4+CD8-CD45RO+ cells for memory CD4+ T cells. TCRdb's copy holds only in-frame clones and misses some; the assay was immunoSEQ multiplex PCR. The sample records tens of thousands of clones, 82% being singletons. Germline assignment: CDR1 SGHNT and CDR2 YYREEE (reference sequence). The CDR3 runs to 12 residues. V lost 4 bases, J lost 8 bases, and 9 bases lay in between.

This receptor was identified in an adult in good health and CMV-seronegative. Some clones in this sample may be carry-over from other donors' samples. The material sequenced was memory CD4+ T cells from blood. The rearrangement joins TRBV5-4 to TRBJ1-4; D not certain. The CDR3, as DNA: TGTGCCAGCAGCCTAGACGGGGAAAAACTGTTTTTT. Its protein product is CASSLDGEKLFF.